These 19 T cell receptor beta chains share one sample of origin, sequenced in a study of cytomegalovirus exposure and HLA in healthy donors. Clones were read by immunoSEQ multiplex PCR, and TCRdb kept only the in-frame ones, dropping some. Of roughly 56,000 clones listed, about 88% are singletons. Specimen: PBMCs. These receptors were obtained from a woman under 30 in good health and CMV-seronegative.

The rearrangement links TRBV19 to TRBJ2-7; D ambiguous. Germline CDR1 is LNHDA and CDR2 is SQIVND (reference sequence). The V and J ends lost 5 bases and 3 bases respectively, with 11 bases between them. The CDR3 runs to 13 residues. The CDR3 DNA follows: TGTGCCAGTAGTTCCGCCACAGACTACGAGCAGTACTTC. Amino acids: CASSSATDYEQYF.

The gene calls are TRBV6-6 and TRBJ1-5; no firm D call. Germline lookup yields CDR1 MNHNY and CDR2 SVGAGI (reference sequence). The CDR3 loop spans 13 amino acids. V was cut by 0 bases and J by 6 bases, with 6 bases left in between. CDR3 loop: CASSYSLLQPQHF. The CDR3 nucleotides read TGTGCCAGCAGTTACTCCTTACTTCAGCCCCAGCATTTT.

The J gene is TRBJ2-3, the V gene TRBV30, with D possibly TRBD1 on 5 matching bases. The CDR3 loop spans 14 amino acids. The germline gives CDR1 GTSNPN, CDR2 SVGIG (reference sequence). V was trimmed by 0 bases and J by 2 bases, leaving 9 bases between them. This chain's CDR3 is CAWSVFGHTDTQYF. The CDR3 DNA follows: TGTGCCTGGAGTGTATTCGGACACACAGATACGCAGTATTTT.

The chain links TRBV28 to TRBJ2-3; 11 nucleotides match TRBD2. Germline trimming cut 3 bases from V and 4 bases from J; bases unmatched to any gene: 9. The CDR3 totals 17 residues. Germline V gives CDR1 MDHEN, CDR2 SYDVKM. DNA of the CDR3: TGTGCCAGCAGTTTTCAGTCTAGCGGGAGGAGGGCAGATACGCAGTATTTT. Its protein is CASSFQSSGRRADTQYF.

The genes are TRBV4-3 and TRBJ2-2; D perhaps matches TRBD1 (5 bases). Germline V CDR1 and CDR2: LGHNA, YSLEER. Trimming removed 6 bases from V and 4 bases from J, with 12 bases in between. The CDR3 contains 14 residues. The CDR3 DNA follows: TGCGCCAGCAGGGTTGACAGCCTCACCGGGGAGCTGTTTTTT. Protein product: CASRVDSLTGELFF.

The CDR3 protein is CASSSGQGAYGELFF. In nucleotides, the CDR3 is TGCGCCAGCAGCTCTGGACAGGGGGCTTACGGGGAGCTGTTTTTT. V and J are TRBV5-1 and TRBJ2-2; TRBD1 agrees at 11 bases. Trimming removed 3 bases from V and 7 bases from J; junction bases left unmatched: 5. The V gene's germline CDR1 is SGHRS and CDR2 YFSETQ. The CDR3 is 15 amino acids.

J is TRBJ2-1 and V is TRBV7-2; D ambiguous. The V end lost 3 bases, the J end lost 0 bases, and 9 bases lay between the germline ends. Germline V gene sequence: CDR1 SGHTA, CDR2 FQGNSA. The CDR3 sequence is 15 residues long. In nucleotides, the CDR3 is TGTGCCAGCAGCTTCCGGGTAAGCTCCTACAATGAGCAGTTCTTC. The encoded protein is CASSFRVSSYNEQFF.

This sequence joins TRBV7-9 and TRBJ2-2; 8 bases match TRBD2. The junction had 1 base not matched to a gene; V was cut back by 0 bases and J by 1 base. CDR3 length: 16 residues. The germline gives CDR1 SEHNR, CDR2 FQNEAQ (reference sequence). The CDR3 reads CASSLALAGNTGELFF. The CDR3 bases are TGTGCCAGCAGCTTAGCCCTAGCGGGGAACACCGGGGAGCTGTTTTTT.

The chain joins TRBV2 to TRBJ2-7; 10 bases line up with TRBD2. The CDR3 consists of 14 residues. Per the germline V gene, CDR1 is SNHLY and CDR2 is FYNNEI. Trimming cost V 6 bases and J 5 bases; bases outside gene matches: 7. The CDR3 coding sequence is TGTGCCAGCAGCTCCACTAGCGGGATCGACGAGCAGTACTTC. Translation: CASSSTSGIDEQYF.

This clone was seen only a few times. The V and J genes are TRBV11-2 and TRBJ1-6; possibly TRBD1 for D (5 bases). Germline V lookup: CDR1 SGHAT, CDR2 FQNNGV. Between the trimmed V and J ends, which lost 1 base and 6 bases, there was a span of 10 bases. CDR3 length equals 15 residues. For the CDR3, the DNA is TGTGCCAGCAGCTTAGGCCGGGGGGGTAATTCACCCCTCCACTTT. Its protein is CASSLGRGGNSPLHF.

The chain links TRBV6-5 to TRBJ1-4; D is perhaps TRBD1 (6 bases). The germline gives CDR1 MNHEY, CDR2 SVGAGI. The CDR3 runs 13 residues. Trimming stripped 2 bases from V and 11 bases from J, with 12 bases between. The CDR3 DNA sequence: TGTGCCAGCAGTTACGTGCGGCAGGGGAAACTGTTTTTT. This codes for CASSYVRQGKLFF.

The V call is TRBV27, the J call TRBJ2-3; 11 nucleotides align to TRBD1. V was pared by 4 bases and J by 4 bases, with 4 bases of the junction left unmatched. Germline CDR1 is MNHEY and CDR2 is SMNVEV (reference sequence). This CDR3 has 15 residues. As DNA, the CDR3 is TGTGCCAGCAGTTCCGGGACAGGGGGTCCAGATACGCAGTATTTT. This gives the protein CASSSGTGGPDTQYF.

The chain couples TRBV6-5 to TRBJ2-7, with D tentatively TRBD2 (6 bases). V lost 6 bases, J lost 6 bases, and 18 bases lay in between. The CDR3 covers 14 residues. Per germline, CDR1 MNHEY and CDR2 SVGAGI. CDR3 in amino acids: CASRTLAGNLEQYF. Here the CDR3 DNA reads TGTGCCAGCAGAACGTTGGCGGGGAATCTCGAGCAGTACTTC.

V usage is TRBV5-1 and J usage is TRBJ1-6, with D possibly being TRBD1 (6 bases). The CDR3 consists of 15 residues. Deletions cut 2 bases from V and 9 bases from J, with 15 bases between. Germline loops: CDR1 SGHRS, CDR2 YFSETQ. The CDR3 DNA reads as TGCGCCAGCAGCTTTCAGGGGCAAGGGGGTTCACCCCTCCACTTT. As protein: CASSFQGQGGSPLHF. Drawing the rest from reference TRBV5-1 and TRBJ1-6, the complete variable domain is KAGVTQTPRYLIKTRGQQVTLSCSPISGHRSVSWYQQTPGQGLQFLFEYFSETQRNKGNFPGRFSGRQFSNSRSEMNVSTLELGDSALYLCASSFQGQGGSPLHFGNGTRLTVT.

This clone was found once. The V gene is TRBV25-1, the J gene TRBJ2-3; TRBD2 might be the D (7 bases). The germline CDR1 and CDR2 sequences are MGHDK and SYGVNS. This CDR3 is 15 amino acids long. Trimming removed 5 bases from V and 3 bases from J, with 15 bases in between. CDR3 loop: CASSPHGGLTDTQYF. The CDR3 DNA reads as TGTGCCAGCAGTCCCCACGGGGGGCTGACAGATACGCAGTATTTT.

The chain is built from TRBV5-1 and TRBJ1-1, with D unclear. V gave up 6 bases and J gave up 6 bases, with 9 bases separating them. CDR3 size: 11 residues. Germline V CDR1 and CDR2: SGHRS, YFSETQ. CDR3 DNA sequence: TGCGCCAGCATATCGGGTTCTGAAGCTTTCTTT. This translates into CASISGSEAFF.

V is TRBV6-5 and J is TRBJ1-5, with 7 nucleotides matching TRBD1. V was pared by 6 bases and J by 4 bases, with 3 bases of the junction left unmatched. This CDR3 has 13 residues. Germline CDR1 and CDR2: MNHEY and SVGAGI. As DNA, the CDR3 is TGTGCCAGCAGATCAGGGGGGAATCAGCCCCAGCATTTT. It encodes CASRSGGNQPQHF.

The V call is TRBV7-8, the J call TRBJ2-1; 12 bases agree with TRBD2. The germline CDR1 and CDR2 sequences are SGHVS and FQNEAQ. The CDR3 has 20 residues. Trimming removed 3 bases from V and 1 base from J; junction bases left unmatched: 13. DNA for the CDR3: TGTGCCAGCAGCTTGACCGCTAGCGGGGGGGCACGGATGTCCTACAATGAGCAGTTCTTC. Translation: CASSLTASGGARMSYNEQFF.

The V gene is TRBV5-8, the J gene TRBJ2-3, with TRBD2 matching 12 bases. The germline CDR1 and CDR2 sequences are SGHTS and YDEGEE. This CDR3 has 16 amino acids. Trimming at V came to 2 bases and at J to 6 bases, leaving 7 bases not matched to a gene. The chain's CDR3 is CASSFWTSGALDTQYF. In DNA, the CDR3 is TGTGCCAGCAGCTTCTGGACTAGCGGGGCTTTGGATACGCAGTATTTT.